Sequencing of this T cell receptor beta chain was carried out in a study of cytomegalovirus exposure and HLA in healthy donors. General study results and limits: An analysis was carried out later, and it reportedly showed fewer N-insertions in an Asian-associated ancestry cluster than the roughly 700-donor mean. High sensitivity and specificity were reportedly achieved when the classifier diagnosed cytomegalovirus status.

This PCR relied on a set of 60 Vbeta primers and 13 Jbeta primers. In the authors' workflow: Around 10 million shared chains were among approximately 80 million unique TCR beta chains counted in a later analysis. Generated by immunoSEQ multiplex PCR, the TCRdb table keeps only in-frame clones and is missing some. V and J calls and clone size are those listed in that table; D and trimming were worked out from the DNA. Counted here are roughly 110,000 clones, less than 85% occurring once; the ten biggest clones make up roughly 3.9%. Comment on this clone: Its antigen is unknown.

The clonotype originates from a man between 60 and 75 years old in good health and CMV-seronegative. The sequenced sample was PBMCs.

The CDR3 sequence: CASSRDRGTDTQYF. Written as DNA, the CDR3 is TGCGCCAGCAGCCGTGACAGGGGAACAGATACGCAGTATTTT. This chain connects TRBV4-3 to TRBJ2-3, with TRBD1 matching over 8 bases. The trim removed 4 bases at V and 3 bases at J, leaving 3 bases unmatched. This CDR3 region has 14 residues. Germline V gene sequence: CDR1 LGHNA, CDR2 YSLEER.